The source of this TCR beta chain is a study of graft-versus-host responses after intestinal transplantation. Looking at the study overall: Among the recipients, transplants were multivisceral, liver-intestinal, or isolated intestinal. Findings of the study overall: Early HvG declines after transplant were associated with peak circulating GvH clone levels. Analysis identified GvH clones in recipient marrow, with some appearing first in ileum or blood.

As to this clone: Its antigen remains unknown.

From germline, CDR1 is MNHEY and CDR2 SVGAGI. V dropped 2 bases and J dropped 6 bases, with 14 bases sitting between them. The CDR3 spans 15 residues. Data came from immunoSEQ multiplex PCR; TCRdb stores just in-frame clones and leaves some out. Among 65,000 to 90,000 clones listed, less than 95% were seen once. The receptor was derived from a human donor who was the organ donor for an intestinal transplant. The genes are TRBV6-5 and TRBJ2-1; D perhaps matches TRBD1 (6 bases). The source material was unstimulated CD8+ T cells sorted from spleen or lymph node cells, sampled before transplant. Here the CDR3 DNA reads TGTGCCAGCAGTTACCTGGGGGCGCCGGTCAATGAGCAGTTCTTC. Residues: CASSYLGAPVNEQFF.